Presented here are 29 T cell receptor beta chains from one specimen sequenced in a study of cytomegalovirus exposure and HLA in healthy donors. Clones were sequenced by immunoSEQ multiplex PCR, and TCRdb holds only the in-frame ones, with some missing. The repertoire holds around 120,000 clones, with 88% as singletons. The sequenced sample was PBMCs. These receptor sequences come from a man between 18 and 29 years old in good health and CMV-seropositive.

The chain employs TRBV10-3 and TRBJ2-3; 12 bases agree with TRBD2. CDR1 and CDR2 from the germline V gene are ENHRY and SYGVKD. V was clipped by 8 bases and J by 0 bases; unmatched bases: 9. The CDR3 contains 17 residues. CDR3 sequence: CAIGPGLAGSSTDTQYF. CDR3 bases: TGTGCCATCGGGCCGGGACTAGCGGGTTCTAGCACAGATACGCAGTATTTT.

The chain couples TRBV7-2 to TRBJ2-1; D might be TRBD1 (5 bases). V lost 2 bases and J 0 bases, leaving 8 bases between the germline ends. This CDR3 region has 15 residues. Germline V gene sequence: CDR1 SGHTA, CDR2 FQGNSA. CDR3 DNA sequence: TGTGCCAGCAGCTTACAGACAGTCTCCTACAATGAGCAGTTCTTC. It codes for CASSLQTVSYNEQFF.

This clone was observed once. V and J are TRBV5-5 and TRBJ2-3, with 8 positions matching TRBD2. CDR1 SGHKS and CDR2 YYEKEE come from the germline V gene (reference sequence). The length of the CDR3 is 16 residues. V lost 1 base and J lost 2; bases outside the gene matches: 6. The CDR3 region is CASSLQSGGNTDTQYF. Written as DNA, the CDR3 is TGTGCCAGCAGCTTGCAATCGGGGGGGAACACAGATACGCAGTATTTT.

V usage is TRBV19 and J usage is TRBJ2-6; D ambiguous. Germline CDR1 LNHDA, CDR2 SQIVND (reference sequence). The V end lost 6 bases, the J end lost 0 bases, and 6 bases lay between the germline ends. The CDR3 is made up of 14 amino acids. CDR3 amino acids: CASRQHSGANVLTF. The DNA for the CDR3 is TGTGCCAGTAGACAGCACTCTGGGGCCAACGTCCTGACTTTC.

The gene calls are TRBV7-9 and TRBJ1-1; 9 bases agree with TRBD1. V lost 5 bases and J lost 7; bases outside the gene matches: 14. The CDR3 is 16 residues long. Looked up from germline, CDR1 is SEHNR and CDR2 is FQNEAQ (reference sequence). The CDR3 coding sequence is TGTGCCAGCAGCCCCCCGGGGGGACAGGGCATTGGTGAAGCTTTCTTT. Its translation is CASSPPGGQGIGEAFF.

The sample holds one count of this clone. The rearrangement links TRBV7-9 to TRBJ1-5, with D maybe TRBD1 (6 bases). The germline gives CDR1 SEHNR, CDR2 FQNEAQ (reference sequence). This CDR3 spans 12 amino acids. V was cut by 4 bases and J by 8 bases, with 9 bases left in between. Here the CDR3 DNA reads TGTGCCAGCAGCTCCACAGGGAAGCCCCAGCATTTT. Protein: CASSSTGKPQHF.

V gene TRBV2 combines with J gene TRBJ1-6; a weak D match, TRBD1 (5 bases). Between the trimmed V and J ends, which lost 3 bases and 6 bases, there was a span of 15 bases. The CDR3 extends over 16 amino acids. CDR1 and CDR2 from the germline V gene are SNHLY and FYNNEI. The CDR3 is CASSDRQGFFNSPLHF. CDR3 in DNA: TGTGCCAGCAGTGATAGGCAGGGATTCTTTAATTCACCCCTCCACTTT.

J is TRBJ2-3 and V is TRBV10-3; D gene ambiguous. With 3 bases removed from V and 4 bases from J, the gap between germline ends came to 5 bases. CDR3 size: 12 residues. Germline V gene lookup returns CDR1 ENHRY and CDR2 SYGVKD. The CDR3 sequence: CAISEFADTQYF. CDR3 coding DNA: TGTGCCATCAGTGAATTCGCAGATACGCAGTATTTT.

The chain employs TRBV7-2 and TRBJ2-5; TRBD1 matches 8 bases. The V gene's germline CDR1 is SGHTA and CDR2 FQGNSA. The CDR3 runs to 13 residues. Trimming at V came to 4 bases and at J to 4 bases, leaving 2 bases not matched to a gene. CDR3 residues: CASSSDRVETQYF. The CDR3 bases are TGTGCCAGCAGCTCGGACAGGGTAGAGACCCAGTACTTC.

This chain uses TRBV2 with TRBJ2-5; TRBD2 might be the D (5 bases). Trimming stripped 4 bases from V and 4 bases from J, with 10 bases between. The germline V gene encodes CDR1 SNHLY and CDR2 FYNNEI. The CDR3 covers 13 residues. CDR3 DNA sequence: TGTGCCAGCAGTGTTCGCGGGCGAGAGACCCAGTACTTC. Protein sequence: CASSVRGRETQYF.

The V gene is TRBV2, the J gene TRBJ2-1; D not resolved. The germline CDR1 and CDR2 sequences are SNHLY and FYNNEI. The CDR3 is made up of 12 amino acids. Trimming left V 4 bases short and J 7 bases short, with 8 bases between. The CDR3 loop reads CASSVGRNEQFF. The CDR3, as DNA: TGTGCCAGCAGTGTGGGCAGAAATGAGCAGTTCTTC.

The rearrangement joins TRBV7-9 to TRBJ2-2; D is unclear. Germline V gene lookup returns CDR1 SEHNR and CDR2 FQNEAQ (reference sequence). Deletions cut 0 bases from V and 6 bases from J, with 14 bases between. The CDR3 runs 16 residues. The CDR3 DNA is TGTGCCAGCAGCTTAGCGATAAGACTTGCTGCCGGGGAGCTGTTTTTT. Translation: CASSLAIRLAAGELFF.

CDR3 loop: CASSLVQLQLYNEQFF. CDR3 in DNA: TGTGCCAGCAGCTTAGTACAGCTCCAGCTTTACAATGAGCAGTTCTTC. The chain is built from TRBV7-9 and TRBJ2-1; D is unresolved. V lost 1 base and J 4 bases, leaving 14 bases between the germline ends. Germline assignment: CDR1 SEHNR and CDR2 FQNEAQ (reference sequence). This CDR3 spans 16 amino acids. Using reference TRBV7-9 and TRBJ2-1 for the parts outside the CDR3, the full variable domain is DTGVSQNPRHKITKRGQNVTFRCDPISEHNRLYWYRQTLGQGPEFLTYFQNEAQLEKSRLLSDRFSAERPKGSFSTLEIQRTEQGDSAMYLCASSLVQLQLYNEQFFGPGTRLTVL.

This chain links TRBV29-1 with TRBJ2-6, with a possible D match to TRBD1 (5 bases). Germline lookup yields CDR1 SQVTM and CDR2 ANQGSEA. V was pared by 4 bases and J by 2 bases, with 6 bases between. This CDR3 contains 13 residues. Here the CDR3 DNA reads TGCAGCGTTGTAGGGGCTGGGGCCAACGTCCTGACTTTC. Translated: CSVVGAGANVLTF.

The CDR3 here is CASSYGHRSTDTQYF. DNA for the CDR3: TGTGCCAGCTCATACGGACATCGTAGCACAGATACGCAGTATTTT. The chain recombines TRBV18 with TRBJ2-3; TRBD1 is a possible D gene (5 bases). Between the trimmed V and J ends, which lost 5 bases and 0 bases, there was a span of 12 bases. Germline V CDR1 and CDR2: KGHSH, LQKENI. This CDR3 region has 15 residues. The variable domain in full, completed from reference TRBV18 and TRBJ2-3, reads NAGVMQNPRHLVRRRGQEARLRCSPMKGHSHVYWYRQLPEEGLKFMVYLQKENIIDESGMPKERFSAEFPKEGPSILRIQQVVRGDSAAYFCASSYGHRSTDTQYFGPGTRLTVL.

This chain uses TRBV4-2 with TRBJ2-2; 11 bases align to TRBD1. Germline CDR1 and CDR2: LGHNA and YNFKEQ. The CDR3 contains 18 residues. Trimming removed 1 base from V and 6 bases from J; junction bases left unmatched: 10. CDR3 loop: CASSQVNSGQGAAGELFF. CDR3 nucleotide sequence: TGTGCCAGCAGCCAAGTTAATTCAGGACAGGGGGCTGCCGGGGAGCTGTTTTTT.

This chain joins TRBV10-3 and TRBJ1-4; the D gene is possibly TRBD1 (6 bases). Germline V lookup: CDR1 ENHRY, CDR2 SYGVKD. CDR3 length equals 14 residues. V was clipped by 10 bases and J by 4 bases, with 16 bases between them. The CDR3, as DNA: TGTGCCACCGCCCCGGGACAACTTAATGAAAAACTGTTTTTT. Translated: CATAPGQLNEKLFF.

CDR3 sequence reads: CASSEYREGMRNEQFF. DNA of the CDR3: TGTGCCAGCAGTGAATATCGGGAGGGGATGAGGAATGAGCAGTTCTTC. The chain carries TRBV25-1 and TRBJ2-1, with 8 positions matching TRBD2. V was pared by 0 bases and J by 7 bases, with 8 bases of the junction left unmatched. The CDR3 runs to 16 residues. Germline CDR1 reads MGHDK; CDR2 reads SYGVNS. Full variable domain (missing parts from reference TRBV25-1 and TRBJ2-1): EADIYQTPRYLVIGTGKKITLECSQTMGHDKMYWYQQDPGMELHLIHYSYGVNSTEKGDLSSESTVSRIRTEHFPLTLESARPSHTSQYLCASSEYREGMRNEQFFGPGTRLTVL.

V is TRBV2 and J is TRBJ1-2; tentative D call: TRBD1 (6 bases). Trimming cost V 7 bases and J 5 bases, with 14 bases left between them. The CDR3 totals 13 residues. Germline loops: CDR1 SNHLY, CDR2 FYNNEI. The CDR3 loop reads CASIQGGEYGYTF. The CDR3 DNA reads TGTGCCAGCATACAGGGAGGGGAATATGGCTACACCTTC.

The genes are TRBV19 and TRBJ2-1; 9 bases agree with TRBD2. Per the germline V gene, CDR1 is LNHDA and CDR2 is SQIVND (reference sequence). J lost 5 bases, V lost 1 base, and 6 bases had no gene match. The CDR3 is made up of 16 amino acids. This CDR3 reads CASSIASGGTHNEQFF. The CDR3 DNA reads TGTGCCAGTAGTATAGCGAGCGGGGGGACCCACAATGAGCAGTTCTTC. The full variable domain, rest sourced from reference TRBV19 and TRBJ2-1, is DGGITQSPKYLFRKEGQNVTLSCEQNLNHDAMYWYRQDPGQGLRLIYYSQIVNDFQKGDIAEGYSVSREKKESFPLTVTSAQKNPTAFYLCASSIASGGTHNEQFFGPGTRLTVL.

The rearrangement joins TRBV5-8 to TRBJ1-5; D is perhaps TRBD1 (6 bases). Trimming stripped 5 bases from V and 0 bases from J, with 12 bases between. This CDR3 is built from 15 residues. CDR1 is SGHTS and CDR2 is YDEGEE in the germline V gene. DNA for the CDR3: TGTGCCAGCAGATTCGGACAGTATAGCAATCAGCCCCAGCATTTT. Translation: CASRFGQYSNQPQHF.

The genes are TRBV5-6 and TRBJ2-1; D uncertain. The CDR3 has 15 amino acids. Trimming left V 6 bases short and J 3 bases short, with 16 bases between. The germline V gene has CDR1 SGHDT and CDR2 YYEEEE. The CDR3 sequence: CASKTYGTDYNEQFF. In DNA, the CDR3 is TGTGCCAGCAAAACCTACGGTACAGACTACAATGAGCAGTTCTTC. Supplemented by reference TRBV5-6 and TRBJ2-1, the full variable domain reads DAGVTQSPTHLIKTRGQQVTLRCSPKSGHDTVSWYQQALGQGPQFIFQYYEEEERQRGNFPDRFSGHQFPNYSSELNVNALLLGDSALYLCASKTYGTDYNEQFFGPGTRLTVL.

Here the CDR3 reads CASTLTGVNYGYTF. CDR3 DNA: TGTGCCAGCACCCTAACCGGGGTCAACTATGGCTACACCTTC. J is TRBJ1-2 and V is TRBV7-9; D remains ambiguous. In germline, CDR1 is SEHNR, CDR2 FQNEAQ (reference sequence). This CDR3 has 14 amino acids. Trimming removed 7 bases at V and 2 bases at J, with 14 bases between.

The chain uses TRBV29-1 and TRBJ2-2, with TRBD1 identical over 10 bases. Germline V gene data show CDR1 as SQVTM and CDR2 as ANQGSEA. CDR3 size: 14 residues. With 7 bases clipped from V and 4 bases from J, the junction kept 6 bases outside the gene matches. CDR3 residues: CSAVRTGGTGELFF. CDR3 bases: TGCAGCGCCGTCAGGACAGGGGGCACCGGGGAGCTGTTTTTT.

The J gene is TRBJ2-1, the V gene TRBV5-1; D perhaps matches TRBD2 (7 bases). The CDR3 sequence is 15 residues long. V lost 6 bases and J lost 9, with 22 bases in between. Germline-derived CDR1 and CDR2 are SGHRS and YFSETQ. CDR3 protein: CASTPGGGAYGEQFF. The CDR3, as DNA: TGCGCCAGCACCCCTGGTGGGGGGGCCTATGGTGAGCAGTTCTTC.

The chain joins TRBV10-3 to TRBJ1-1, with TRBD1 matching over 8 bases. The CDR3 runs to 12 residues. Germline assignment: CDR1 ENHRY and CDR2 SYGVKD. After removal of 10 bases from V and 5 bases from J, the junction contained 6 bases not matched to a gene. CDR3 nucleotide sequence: TGTGCCACGCAGGGGGCACAAACTGAAGCTTTCTTT. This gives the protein CATQGAQTEAFF.

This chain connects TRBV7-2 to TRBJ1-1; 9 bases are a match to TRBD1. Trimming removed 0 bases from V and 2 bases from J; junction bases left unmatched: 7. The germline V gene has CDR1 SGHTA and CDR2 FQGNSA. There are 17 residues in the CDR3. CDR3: CASSLAKGQGHNTEAFF. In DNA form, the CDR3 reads TGTGCCAGCAGCTTAGCAAAGGGACAGGGACATAACACTGAAGCTTTCTTT.

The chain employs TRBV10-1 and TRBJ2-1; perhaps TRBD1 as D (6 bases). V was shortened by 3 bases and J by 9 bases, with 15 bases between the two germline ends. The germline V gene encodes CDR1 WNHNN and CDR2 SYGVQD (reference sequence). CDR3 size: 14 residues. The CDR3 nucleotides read TGCGCCAGCAGTGACCCACTGGGGGCGGGTGAGCAGTTCTTC. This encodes CASSDPLGAGEQFF.

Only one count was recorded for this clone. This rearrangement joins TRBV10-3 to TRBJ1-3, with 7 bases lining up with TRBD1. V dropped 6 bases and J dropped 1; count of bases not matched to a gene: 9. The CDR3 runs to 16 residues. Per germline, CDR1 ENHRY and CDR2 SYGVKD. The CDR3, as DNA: TGTGCCATCAGCACAGGGGAAGGGGTATCTGGAAACACCATATATTTT. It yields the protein CAISTGEGVSGNTIYF.